A single sample is the source of the 24 T cell receptor beta chains below, sequenced in a study of blood T cell repertoires in COVID-19. Some clones are missing from TCRdb's copy, which holds only in-frame ones; the method was immunoSEQ multiplex PCR. The table records 22,000 or so clones, roughly 90% of them present only once. Sequencing was carried out using peripheral blood. Receptors were obtained from an older woman with active COVID-19.

The chain carries TRBV9 and TRBJ1-6; D ambiguous. CDR1 SGDLS and CDR2 YYNGEE come from the germline V gene. V lost 3 bases and J lost 8, with 12 bases in between. The CDR3 spans 14 residues. DNA for the CDR3: TGTGCCAGCAGCGCCGACATTCATTATTCACCCCTCCACTTT. Its protein product is CASSADIHYSPLHF.

The gene calls are TRBV5-1 and TRBJ1-2; TRBD1 is a possible D gene (5 bases). V was trimmed by 6 bases and J by 0 bases, leaving 12 bases between them. This CDR3 has 14 residues. CDR1 SGHRS and CDR2 YFSETQ come from the germline V gene. For the CDR3, the DNA is TGCGCCAGCACCGCAGGGCCCACTAACTATGGCTACACCTTC. Protein sequence: CASTAGPTNYGYTF.

The chain joins TRBV24-1 to TRBJ1-2; D gene unclear. The CDR3 consists of 11 residues. CDR1 is KGHDR, CDR2 SFDVKD, per germline. Trimming took 4 bases from V and 5 from J, leaving 4 bases between them. In DNA, the CDR3 is TGTGCCACCAGTGACCAGTATGGCTACACCTTC. Translation gives CATSDQYGYTF.

CDR3 protein: CASSLNPGGADTQYF. The CDR3 coding sequence is TGCGCCAGCAGCTTGAACCCGGGGGGGGCAGATACGCAGTATTTT. The rearrangement uses TRBV5-1 and TRBJ2-3, with 8 bases fitting TRBD2. Germline V gives CDR1 SGHRS, CDR2 YFSETQ. The J segment lost 4 bases and the V segment lost 1 base, leaving 5 bases of the junction unmatched. The CDR3 has 15 residues.

The V and J genes are TRBV7-2 and TRBJ1-1; D not certain. CDR3 length: 13 residues. V gave up 4 bases and J gave up 9 bases, with 15 bases separating them. Germline lookup yields CDR1 SGHTA and CDR2 FQGNSA. CDR3 in DNA: TGTGCCAGCAGCTCGGAGGCCGGGAGAAAAGCTTTCTTT. Encoded protein: CASSSEAGRKAFF.

V gene TRBV6-5 combines with J gene TRBJ2-3, with a tentative D call TRBD2 (5 bases). The CDR3 is 15 amino acids. The V gene's germline CDR1 is MNHEY and CDR2 SVGAGI. Trimming shortened V by 6 bases and J by 5 bases, and 18 bases separated the two germline ends. DNA of the CDR3: TGTGCCAGCAGGTATCGTACTAGTGTGGAAGATACGCAGTATTTT. Its protein product is CASRYRTSVEDTQYF.

This clone came up once. V gene TRBV10-2 combines with J gene TRBJ1-4; D may be TRBD1 (5 bases). The CDR3 is made up of 16 amino acids. Germline lookup yields CDR1 WSHSY and CDR2 SAAADI. Trimming pared 2 bases from V and 7 bases from J, leaving 17 bases between. The DNA of the CDR3 is TGCGCCAGCAGTGAGCTGATGACGGGCGGGACTGAAAAACTGTTTTTT. Translation: CASSELMTGGTEKLFF.

The CDR3 region has the DNA TGCAGCGTTGCGGGGGGGAGAACCCAAGAGACCCAGTACTTC. Translating gives CSVAGGRTQETQYF. The rearrangement joins TRBV29-1 to TRBJ2-5; 8 bases are a match to TRBD2. Germline CDR1 reads SQVTM; CDR2 reads ANQGSEA. This CDR3 is built from 14 residues. V trimming: 4 bases; J trimming: 1 base; junction bases outside the gene matches: 5. Using reference TRBV29-1 and TRBJ2-5 for the parts outside the CDR3, the full variable domain is SAVISQKPSRDICQRGTSLTIQCQVDSQVTMMFWYRQQPGQSLTLIATANQGSEATYESGFVIDKFPISRPNLTFSTLTVSNMSPEDSSIYLCSVAGGRTQETQYFGPGTRLLVL.

Here the CDR3 DNA reads TGTGCCAGCAGGTTCAGGGGTAGCTCCTACGAGCAGTACTTC. This encodes CASRFRGSSYEQYF. The rearrangement links TRBV2 to TRBJ2-7; the D gene is possibly TRBD1 (6 bases). CDR1 and CDR2 (germline): SNHLY, FYNNEI. The CDR3 runs 14 residues. With 6 bases removed from V and 0 bases from J, the gap between germline ends came to 12 bases.

The chain carries TRBV13 and TRBJ1-6; D is unclear. Germline V gene data show CDR1 as PRHDT and CDR2 as FYEKMQ (reference sequence). Trimming shortened V by 1 base and J by 7 bases, and 5 bases separated the two germline ends. The CDR3 loop spans 13 amino acids. The CDR3 DNA sequence: TGTGCCAGCAGCTTAGACCAGAATTCACCCCTCCACTTT. Translating it yields CASSLDQNSPLHF.

The chain joins TRBV7-9 to TRBJ1-1; D remains ambiguous. CDR3 length equals 17 residues. V lost 2 bases and J lost 0, with 16 bases in between. Germline V gene sequence: CDR1 SEHNR, CDR2 FQNEAQ (reference sequence). CDR3 bases: TGTGCCAGCAGCTTACCGCGGAGGGTACCCATGAACACTGAAGCTTTCTTT. Amino acid sequence: CASSLPRRVPMNTEAFF.

The sample holds one count of this clone. The V and J genes are TRBV5-4 and TRBJ2-3; a weak D match, TRBD1 (7 bases). CDR1 and CDR2 from the germline V gene are SGHNT and YYREEE (reference sequence). V shed 3 bases and J shed 5 bases, with 13 bases lying between them. The CDR3 runs 14 residues. The CDR3 DNA reads TGTGCCAGCAGCTCCGGACAGGAGGGAGATACGCAGTATTTT. Protein: CASSSGQEGDTQYF.

This clone was detected only once. The chain is built from TRBV27 and TRBJ2-1, with 8 bases aligning to TRBD2. With V trimmed by 5 bases and J by 3 bases, 3 bases remained unmatched. The germline V gene encodes CDR1 MNHEY and CDR2 SMNVEV (reference sequence). This CDR3 has 14 amino acids. The CDR3 loop is CASSRGGGYNEQFF. CDR3 DNA: TGTGCCAGCAGTCGGGGGGGCGGCTACAATGAGCAGTTCTTC.

This clone was seen more than once but under ten times. The chain couples TRBV3-1 (or the pseudogene TRBV3-2) to TRBJ2-3, with TRBD2 as a possible D gene (5 bases). The CDR3 length is 15 residues. CDR1 LGHDT and CDR2 YNNKEL come from the germline V gene (reference sequence). The V end was cut by 4 bases, the J end by 5 bases, with 16 bases between. CDR3 residues: CASSPRGELVDTQYF. CDR3 coding DNA: TGTGCCAGCAGCCCCCGGGGAGAACTAGTAGATACGCAGTATTTT.

This clone has only a few counts. V is TRBV3-1 (or the pseudogene TRBV3-2) and J is TRBJ1-1; 9 bases map to TRBD1. Germline V gene sequence: CDR1 LGHDT, CDR2 YNNKEL (reference sequence). The CDR3 is made up of 17 amino acids. The V segment lost 0 bases and the J segment 3 bases; nucleotides outside the gene matches: 8. This chain's CDR3 is CASSQDPADRGHTEAFF. In DNA, the CDR3 is TGTGCCAGCAGCCAAGACCCCGCGGACAGGGGCCACACTGAAGCTTTCTTT.

The rearrangement joins TRBV19 to TRBJ1-5; D not certain. There are 13 residues in the CDR3. The germline CDR1 and CDR2 sequences are LNHDA and SQIVND (reference sequence). Between the trimmed V and J ends, which lost 7 bases and 0 bases, there was a span of 7 bases. This chain's CDR3 is CASTFYSNQPQHF. CDR3 nucleotides: TGTGCCAGTACCTTCTATAGCAATCAGCCCCAGCATTTT.

The CDR3, as DNA: TGTGCCAGCAGGCCCCCCCTAGCGGGGGTGGGTACGCAGTATTTT. The encoded protein is CASRPPLAGVGTQYF. The chain joins TRBV2 to TRBJ2-3; 10 bases fit TRBD2. CDR1 and CDR2 from the germline V gene are SNHLY and FYNNEI. Trimming took 6 bases from V and 8 from J; bases not matched to a gene: 11. The CDR3 spans 15 residues.

The J gene is TRBJ2-5, the V gene TRBV7-3, with D hard to call. V was shortened by 5 bases and J by 5 bases, with 9 bases between the two germline ends. The CDR3 length is 12 residues. The germline CDR1 and CDR2 sequences are SGHTA and FQGTGA. CDR3: CASSPDSETQYF. CDR3 sequence (DNA): TGTGCCAGCAGCCCCGACTCGGAGACCCAGTACTTC.

This clone has a single count. The J gene is TRBJ2-7, the V gene TRBV27, with TRBD1 matching 8 bases. CDR1 is MNHEY and CDR2 is SMNVEV in the germline V gene (reference sequence). The V gene end was trimmed by 4 bases and the J gene end by 3 bases; junction bases not matched to a gene: 5. The CDR3 runs 14 residues. CDR3 loop: CASSSLDRVYEQYF. In nucleotides, the CDR3 is TGTGCCAGCAGTTCTCTGGACAGGGTCTACGAGCAGTACTTC.

The J gene is TRBJ1-5, the V gene TRBV4-1; TRBD1 matches at 11 bases. The CDR3 has 17 amino acids. The J segment lost 6 bases and the V segment lost 4 bases, leaving 11 bases of the junction unmatched. The germline V gene has CDR1 MGHRA and CDR2 YSYEKL. As DNA, the CDR3 is TGCGCCAGCAGCCGAGGGACAGGGGGTTCCAGGAGTCAGCCCCAGCATTTT. Encoded protein: CASSRGTGGSRSQPQHF.

This chain connects TRBV11-2 to TRBJ1-1; D unresolved. The V gene's germline CDR1 is SGHAT and CDR2 FQNNGV. V dropped 5 bases and J dropped 7 bases, with 11 bases sitting between them. The CDR3 consists of 12 residues. CDR3: CASSPRGHEAFF. CDR3 bases: TGTGCCAGCAGCCCCCGGGGTCATGAAGCTTTCTTT. Full variable domain (missing parts from reference TRBV11-2 and TRBJ1-1): EAGVAQSPRYKIIEKRQSVAFWCNPISGHATLYWYQQILGQGPKLLIQFQNNGVVDDSQLPKDRFSAERLKGVDSTLKIQPAKLEDSAVYLCASSPRGHEAFFGQGTRLTVV.

This clone has only one observation. This chain connects TRBV6-5 to TRBJ1-1; TRBD1 might be the D (6 bases). CDR1 MNHEY and CDR2 SVGAGI come from the germline V gene. There are 13 residues in the CDR3. Trimming cost V 7 bases and J 3 bases, with 12 bases left between them. For the CDR3, the DNA is TGTGCCAGCACGAGGGGGTTGGACACTGAAGCTTTCTTT. It encodes CASTRGLDTEAFF.

The V call is TRBV12-3 or TRBV12-4, the J call TRBJ1-3; no reliable D call. V shed 6 bases and J shed 0 bases, with 6 bases lying between them. The CDR3 extends over 13 amino acids. CDR3 sequence reads: CASRFSSGNTIYF. CDR3 DNA: TGTGCCAGCAGGTTCTCCTCTGGAAACACCATATATTTT.

The chain combines TRBV7-9 with TRBJ2-7; 7 nucleotides align to TRBD1. CDR3 size: 13 residues. V lost 5 bases, J lost 6 bases, and 7 bases stayed unmatched. The germline V gene has CDR1 SEHNR and CDR2 FQNEAQ (reference sequence). CDR3 DNA: TGTGCCAGCAGCCGCCTGACAGGGTTCGAGCAGTACTTC. This gives the protein CASSRLTGFEQYF. The complete variable domain, with remaining parts taken from reference TRBV7-9 and TRBJ2-7, reads DTGVSQNPRHKITKRGQNVTFRCDPISEHNRLYWYRQTLGQGPEFLTYFQNEAQLEKSRLLSDRFSAERPKGSFSTLEIQRTEQGDSAMYLCASSRLTGFEQYFGPGTRLTVT.